This T cell receptor (beta chain) was found in a study of blood T cell repertoires in COVID-19. The CDR3 sequence is 12 residues long. The V gene's germline CDR1 is ENHRY and CDR2 SYGVKD. Trimming took 6 bases from V and 3 from J; bases not matched to a gene: 1. Profiled with immunoSEQ multiplex PCR; TCRdb holds only in-frame clones, not every one. The sample holds some 49,000 clones, roughly 82% seen once. Sequencing was done on a sample of peripheral blood. This chain joins TRBV10-3 and TRBJ1-2; 7 bases line up with TRBD1. The clonotype originates from a woman aged 55-69 years with acute or convalescent COVID-19. DNA for the CDR3: TGTGCCATCAGCGGACAGGACTATGGCTACACCTTC. As protein: CAISGQDYGYTF.